This TCR beta chain was recorded in a study of shared clonotypes between healthy human individuals. Repertoires were generated with immunoSEQ multiplex PCR, while TCRdb's copy carries only in-frame clones and drops some. The top ten hold 0.39% of the sample, which has 2.3 million or so clones, just over 90% seen once. General study points: Sampling used blood alone; tissue repertoires probably differ. On the whole, naive subsets had larger estimated richness than memory subsets had.

With regard to this clone: Its specificity is unknown.

CD4+ cells yielded CD45RA+ naive and CD45RA-negative memory subsets. Germline CDR1 reads SNHLY; CDR2 reads FYNNEI. The CDR3 spans 13 residues. The V end lost 4 bases, the J end lost 7 bases, and 11 bases lay between the germline ends. The sequenced sample was naive CD4+ T cells from PBMCs. Subset of the sample: CD45RA+ positively selected. This receptor was identified in a man younger than 35 in good health. Some clones in this sample may be carry-over from other donors' samples. This chain connects TRBV2 to TRBJ2-1; D possibly corresponds to TRBD1 (5 bases). The CDR3 bases are TGTGCCAGCAGTGTTTTAGGGGCAAATGAGCAGTTCTTC. Its protein product is CASSVLGANEQFF.